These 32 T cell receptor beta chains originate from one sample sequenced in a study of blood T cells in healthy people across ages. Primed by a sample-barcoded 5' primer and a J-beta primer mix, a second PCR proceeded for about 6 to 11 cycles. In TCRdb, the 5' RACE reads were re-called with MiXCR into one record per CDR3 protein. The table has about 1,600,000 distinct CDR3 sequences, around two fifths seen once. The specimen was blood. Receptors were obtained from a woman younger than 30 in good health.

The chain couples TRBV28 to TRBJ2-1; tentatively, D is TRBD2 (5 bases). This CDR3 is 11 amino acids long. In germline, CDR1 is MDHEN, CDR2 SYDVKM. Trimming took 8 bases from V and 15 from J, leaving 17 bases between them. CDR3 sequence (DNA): TGTGCCAGCGGGTTAACTAGTAATCGGTTCTTC. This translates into CASGLTSNRFF. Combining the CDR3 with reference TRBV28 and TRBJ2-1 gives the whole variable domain DVKVTQSSRYLVKRTGEKVFLECVQDMDHENMFWYRQDPGLGLRLIYFSYDVKMKEKGDIPEGYSVSREKKERFSLILESASTNQTSMYLCASGLTSNRFFGPGTRLTVL.

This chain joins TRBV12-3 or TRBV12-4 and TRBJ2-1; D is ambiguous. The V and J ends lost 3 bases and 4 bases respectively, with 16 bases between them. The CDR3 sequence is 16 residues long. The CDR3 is CASSFTVDHSYNEQFF. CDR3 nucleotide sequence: TGTGCCAGCAGTTTCACGGTCGACCACTCATACAATGAGCAGTTCTTC.

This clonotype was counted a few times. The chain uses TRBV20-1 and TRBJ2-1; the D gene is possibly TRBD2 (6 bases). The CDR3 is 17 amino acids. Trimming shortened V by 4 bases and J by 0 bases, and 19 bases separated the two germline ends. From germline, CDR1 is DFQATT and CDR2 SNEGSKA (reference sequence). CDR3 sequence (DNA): TGCAGTGCTACTAGCGCTGGAAGCGGGTTCTCCTACAATGAGCAGTTCTTC. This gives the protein CSATSAGSGFSYNEQFF.

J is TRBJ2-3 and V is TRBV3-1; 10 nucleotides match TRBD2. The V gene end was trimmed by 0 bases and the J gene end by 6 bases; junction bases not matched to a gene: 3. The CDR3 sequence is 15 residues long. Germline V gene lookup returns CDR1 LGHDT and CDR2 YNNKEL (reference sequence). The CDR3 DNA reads TGTGCCAGCAGCCAAGATGAAGCGGGGGGGGATACGCAGTATTTT. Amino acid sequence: CASSQDEAGGDTQYF.

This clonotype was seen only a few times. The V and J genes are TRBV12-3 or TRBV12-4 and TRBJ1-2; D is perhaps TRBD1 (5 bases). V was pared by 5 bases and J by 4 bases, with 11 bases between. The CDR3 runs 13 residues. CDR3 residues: CASSPRVFYGYTF. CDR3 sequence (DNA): TGTGCCAGCAGTCCCAGGGTTTTCTATGGCTACACCTTC.

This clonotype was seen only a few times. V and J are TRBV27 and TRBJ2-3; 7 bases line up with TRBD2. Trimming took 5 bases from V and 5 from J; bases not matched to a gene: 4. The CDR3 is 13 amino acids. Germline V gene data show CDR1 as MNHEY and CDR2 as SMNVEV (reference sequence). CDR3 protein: CASSTLAGDTQYF. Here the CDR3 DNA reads TGTGCCAGCAGTACCTTAGCGGGAGATACGCAGTATTTT.

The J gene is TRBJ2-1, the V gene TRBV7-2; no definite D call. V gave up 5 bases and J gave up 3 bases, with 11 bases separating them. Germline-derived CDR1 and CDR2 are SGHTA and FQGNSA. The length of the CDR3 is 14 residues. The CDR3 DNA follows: TGTGCCAGCAGCGTAGGCCCAATCTACAATGAGCAGTTCTTC. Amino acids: CASSVGPIYNEQFF.

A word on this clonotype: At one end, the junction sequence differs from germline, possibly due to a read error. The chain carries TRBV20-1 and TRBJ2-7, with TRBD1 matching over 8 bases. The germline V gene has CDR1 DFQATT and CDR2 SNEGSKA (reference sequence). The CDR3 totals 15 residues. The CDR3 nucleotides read TGCAGTGCGAGAGGACCGGGACAGGTTTCCTACGAGCAGTACTTC. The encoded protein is CSARGPGQVSYEQYF.

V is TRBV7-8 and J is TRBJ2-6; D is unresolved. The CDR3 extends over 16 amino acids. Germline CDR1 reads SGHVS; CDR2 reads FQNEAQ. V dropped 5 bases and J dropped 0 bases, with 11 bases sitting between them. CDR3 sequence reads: CASSPRVGSGANVLTF. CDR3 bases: TGTGCCAGCAGCCCCCGAGTCGGCTCTGGGGCCAACGTCCTGACTTTC.

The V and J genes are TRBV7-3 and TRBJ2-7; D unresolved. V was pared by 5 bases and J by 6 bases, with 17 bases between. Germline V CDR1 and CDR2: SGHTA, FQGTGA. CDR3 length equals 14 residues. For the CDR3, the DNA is TGTGCCAGCAGCCCATCCCCCGGCTTCGGCGAGCAGTACTTC. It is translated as CASSPSPGFGEQYF. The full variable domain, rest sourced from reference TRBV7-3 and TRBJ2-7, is GAGVSQTPSNKVTEKGKYVELRCDPISGHTALYWYRQSLGQGPEFLIYFQGTGAADDSGLPNDRFFAVRPEGSVSTLKIQRTERGDSAVYLCASSPSPGFGEQYFGPGTRLTVT.

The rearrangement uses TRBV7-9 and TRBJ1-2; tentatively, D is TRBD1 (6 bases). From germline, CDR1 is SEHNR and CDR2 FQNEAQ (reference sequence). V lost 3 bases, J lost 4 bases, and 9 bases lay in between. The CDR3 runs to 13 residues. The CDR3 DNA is TGTGCCAGCAGCTTTGGGGGGCCCTATGGCTACACCTTC. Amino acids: CASSFGGPYGYTF.

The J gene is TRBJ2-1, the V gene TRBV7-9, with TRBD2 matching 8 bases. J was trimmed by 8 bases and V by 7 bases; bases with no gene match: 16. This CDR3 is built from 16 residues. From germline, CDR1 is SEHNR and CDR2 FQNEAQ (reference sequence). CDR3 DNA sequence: TGTGCCAGCATCTTTAGCGGGTCGGGGGGGCAAGATGAGCAGTTCTTC. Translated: CASIFSGSGGQDEQFF.

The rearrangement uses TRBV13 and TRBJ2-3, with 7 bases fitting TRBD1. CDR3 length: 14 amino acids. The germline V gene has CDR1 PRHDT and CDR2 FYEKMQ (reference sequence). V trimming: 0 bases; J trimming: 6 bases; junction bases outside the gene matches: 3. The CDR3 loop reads CASSLGTGKDTQYF. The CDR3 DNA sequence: TGTGCCAGCAGCTTAGGGACAGGGAAGGATACGCAGTATTTT. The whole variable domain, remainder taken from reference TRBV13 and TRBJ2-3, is AAGVIQSPRHLIKEKRETATLKCYPIPRHDTVYWYQQGPGQDPQFLISFYEKMQSDKGSIPDRFSAQQFSDYHSELNMSSLELGDSALYFCASSLGTGKDTQYFGPGTRLTVL.

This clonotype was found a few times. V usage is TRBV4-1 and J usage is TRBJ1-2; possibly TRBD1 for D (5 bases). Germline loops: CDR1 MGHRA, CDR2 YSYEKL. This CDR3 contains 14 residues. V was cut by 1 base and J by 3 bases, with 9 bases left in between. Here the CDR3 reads CASSQVGGYYGYTF. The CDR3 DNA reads TGCGCCAGCAGCCAAGTTGGGGGTTACTATGGCTACACCTTC.

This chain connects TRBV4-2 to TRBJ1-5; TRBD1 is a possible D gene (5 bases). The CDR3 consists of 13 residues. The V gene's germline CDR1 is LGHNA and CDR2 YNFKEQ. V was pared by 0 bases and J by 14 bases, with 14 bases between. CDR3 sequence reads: CASSQERTGAEHF. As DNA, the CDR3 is TGTGCCAGCAGCCAAGAGAGGACCGGGGCGGAGCATTTT.

The CDR3 reads CASSESTGGAVYEQYF. Written as DNA, the CDR3 is TGCGCCAGCAGTGAGTCGACTGGGGGGGCAGTCTACGAGCAGTACTTC. This rearrangement joins TRBV10-2 to TRBJ2-1, with a weak D call TRBD2 (7 bases). The J call may be mistaken, given a closer DNA end match to TRBJ2-7. The CDR3 has 16 amino acids. Germline CDR1 WSHSY, CDR2 SAAADI.

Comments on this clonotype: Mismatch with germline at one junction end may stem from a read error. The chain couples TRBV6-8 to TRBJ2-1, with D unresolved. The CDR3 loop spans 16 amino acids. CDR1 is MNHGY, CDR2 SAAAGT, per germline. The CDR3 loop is CASSYSGKTSYNERFF. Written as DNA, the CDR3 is TGTGCCAGCAGTTACTCGGGGAAAACCTCTTACAATGAGCGGTTCTTC.

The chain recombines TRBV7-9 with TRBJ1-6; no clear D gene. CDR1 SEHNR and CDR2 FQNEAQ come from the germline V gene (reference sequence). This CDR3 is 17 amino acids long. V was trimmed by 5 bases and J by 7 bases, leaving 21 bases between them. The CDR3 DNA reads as TGTGCCAGCAGCCCCAAATCTGTAGGAGTGGGAAATTCACCCCTCCACTTT. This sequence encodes CASSPKSVGVGNSPLHF.

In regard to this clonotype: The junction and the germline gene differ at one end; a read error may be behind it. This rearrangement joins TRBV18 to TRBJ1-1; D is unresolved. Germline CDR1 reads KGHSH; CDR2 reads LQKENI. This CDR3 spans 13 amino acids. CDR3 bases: TGTGCCAGCTTACCAAGCGAGAACACTGAAGCTTTCTTT. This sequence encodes CASLPSENTEAFF.

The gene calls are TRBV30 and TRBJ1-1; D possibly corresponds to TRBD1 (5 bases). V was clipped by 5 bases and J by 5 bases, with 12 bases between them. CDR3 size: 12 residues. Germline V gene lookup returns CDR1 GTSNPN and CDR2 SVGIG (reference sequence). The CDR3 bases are TGTGCCTGGTCCCAGGGTGTAACTGAAGCTTTCTTT. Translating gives CAWSQGVTEAFF.

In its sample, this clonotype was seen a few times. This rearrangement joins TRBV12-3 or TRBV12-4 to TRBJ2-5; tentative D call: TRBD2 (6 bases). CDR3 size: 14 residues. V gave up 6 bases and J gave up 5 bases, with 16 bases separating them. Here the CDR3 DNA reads TGTGCCAGCAGGCCCCTGGAGGGCAGTGAGACCCAGTACTTC. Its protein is CASRPLEGSETQYF.

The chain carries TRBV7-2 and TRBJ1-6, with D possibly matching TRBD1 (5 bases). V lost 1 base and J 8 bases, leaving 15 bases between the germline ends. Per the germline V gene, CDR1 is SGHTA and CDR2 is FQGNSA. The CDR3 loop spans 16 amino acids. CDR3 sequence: CASSLDGAREYSPLHF. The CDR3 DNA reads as TGTGCCAGCAGCTTAGATGGGGCGCGGGAGTATTCACCCCTCCACTTT. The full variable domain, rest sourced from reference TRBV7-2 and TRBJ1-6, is GAGVSQSPSNKVTEKGKDVELRCDPISGHTALYWYRQSLGQGLEFLIYFQGNSAPDKSGLPSDRFSAERTGGSVSTLTIQRTQQEDSAVYLCASSLDGAREYSPLHFGNGTRLTVT.

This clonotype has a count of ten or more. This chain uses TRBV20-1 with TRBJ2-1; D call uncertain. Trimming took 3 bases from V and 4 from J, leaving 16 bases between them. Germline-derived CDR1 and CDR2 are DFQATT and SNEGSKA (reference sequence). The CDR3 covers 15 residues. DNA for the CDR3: TGCAGTGCTAGCCCGAATGAGCGTATGTACAATGAGCAGTTCTTC. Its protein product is CSASPNERMYNEQFF.

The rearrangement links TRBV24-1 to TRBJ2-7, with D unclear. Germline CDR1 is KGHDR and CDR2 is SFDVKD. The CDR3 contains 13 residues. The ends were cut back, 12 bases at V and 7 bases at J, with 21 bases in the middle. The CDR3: CASEGSLRREQYF. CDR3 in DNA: TGTGCCTCCGAAGGTTCGCTACGACGGGAGCAGTACTTC.

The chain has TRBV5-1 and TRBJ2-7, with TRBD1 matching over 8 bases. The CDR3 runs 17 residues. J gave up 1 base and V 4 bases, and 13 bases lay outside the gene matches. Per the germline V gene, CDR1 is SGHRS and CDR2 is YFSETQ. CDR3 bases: TGCGCCAGCAGCCTTGACCCCGGACAGGGTGGGTCCTACGAGCAGTACTTC. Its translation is CASSLDPGQGGSYEQYF.

The CDR3 DNA follows: TGTGCCAGCAACCAGGATTACAATGAGCAGTTCTTC. This encodes CASNQDYNEQFF. The chain joins TRBV12-3 or TRBV12-4 to TRBJ2-1; D gene ambiguous. The ends were cut back, 7 bases at V and 4 bases at J, with 8 bases in the middle. CDR3 length: 12 residues.

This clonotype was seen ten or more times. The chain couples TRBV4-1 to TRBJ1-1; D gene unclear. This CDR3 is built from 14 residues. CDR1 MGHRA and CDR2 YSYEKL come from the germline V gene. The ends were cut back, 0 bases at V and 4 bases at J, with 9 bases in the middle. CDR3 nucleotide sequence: TGCGCCAGCAGCCAAGATCGGGCGGGCACTGAAGCTTTCTTT. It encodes CASSQDRAGTEAFF.

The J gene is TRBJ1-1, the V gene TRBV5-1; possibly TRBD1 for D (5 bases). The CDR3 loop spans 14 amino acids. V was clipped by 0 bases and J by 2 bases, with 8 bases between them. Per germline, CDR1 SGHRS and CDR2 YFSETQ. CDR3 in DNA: TGCGCCAGCAGCTTGGGGGGGTTTAACACTGAAGCTTTCTTT. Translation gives CASSLGGFNTEAFF.

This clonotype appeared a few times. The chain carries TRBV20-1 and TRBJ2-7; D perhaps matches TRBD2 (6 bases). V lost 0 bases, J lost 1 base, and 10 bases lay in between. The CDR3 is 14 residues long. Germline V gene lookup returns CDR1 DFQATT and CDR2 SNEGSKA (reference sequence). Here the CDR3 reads CSARDAGPSYEQYF. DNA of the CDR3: TGCAGTGCTAGAGATGCGGGACCTTCCTACGAGCAGTACTTC.

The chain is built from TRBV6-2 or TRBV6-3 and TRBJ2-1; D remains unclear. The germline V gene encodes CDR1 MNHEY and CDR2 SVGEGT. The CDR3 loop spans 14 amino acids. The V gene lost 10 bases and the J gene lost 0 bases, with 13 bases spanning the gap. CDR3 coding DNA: TGTGCCACCGCGAGCGAGTACTCCTACAATGAGCAGTTCTTC. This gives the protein CATASEYSYNEQFF.

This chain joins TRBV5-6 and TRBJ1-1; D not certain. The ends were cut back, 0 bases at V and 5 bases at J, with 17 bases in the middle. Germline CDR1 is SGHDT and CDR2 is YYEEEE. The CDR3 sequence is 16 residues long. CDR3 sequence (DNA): TGTGCCAGCAGCTTGGAAGGAGGGTCTCTGCGTACTGAAGCTTTCTTT. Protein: CASSLEGGSLRTEAFF.

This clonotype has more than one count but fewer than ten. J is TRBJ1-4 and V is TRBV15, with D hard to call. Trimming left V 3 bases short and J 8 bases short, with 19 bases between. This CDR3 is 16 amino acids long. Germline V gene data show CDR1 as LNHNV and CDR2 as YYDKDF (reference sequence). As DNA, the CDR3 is TGTGCCACCAGCAGTCCAGAGGGTAACTTGGGGGAAAAACTGTTTTTT. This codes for CATSSPEGNLGEKLFF.